The clone carrying this TCR beta chain was detected only a few times. Template material for amplifying TCR beta CDR3 regions consisted of RNA transcripts. With the HTBI primer set, the TCR CDR3 went through a first round of RT-PCR. TCRdb re-derived calls from the multiplex PCR reads in MiXCR, one entry per CDR3 protein. The repertoire consists of 300,000 to 450,000 distinct CDR3 sequences, with about 18% occurring once and the leading ten covering around two fifths. Diagnoses were established using clinical symptoms, serum thyroxine and TRAb, thyroid ultrasound and orbital computed tomography. This specimen comes from a study of T cells in Graves' hyperthyroidism and ophthalmopathy. V was shortened by 0 bases and J by 8 bases, with 16 bases between the two germline ends. Germline loops: CDR1 MNHEY, CDR2 SVGEGT. The CDR3 has 15 residues.

The J gene is TRBJ1-2, the V gene TRBV6-2 or TRBV6-3; D is unresolved. This receptor was taken from a man between 18 and 35 years old with Graves' ophthalmopathy. Sequencing used blood. CDR3: CASSYSIGVVEGYTF. The DNA of the CDR3 is TGTGCCAGCAGTTACTCGATTGGGGTCGTGGAGGGCTACACCTTC.